Listed below are T cell receptor beta chains from one sample, sequenced in a study of T cells in Graves' hyperthyroidism and ophthalmopathy. Each CDR3 protein is one row after TCRdb ran MiXCR on the multiplex PCR reads. The repertoire holds 300,000 or so distinct CDR3 sequences, with about a sixth as singletons. The specimen was blood. The receptors here all came from an older woman with Graves' ophthalmopathy. The CDR3 runs from the conserved cysteine through the conserved F or W.

TRBJ2-7 | 14 | TRBV5-1 | CASSFITSSYEQYF
TRBJ2-1 | 17 | TRBV11-3 | CASSLSFLASTYNEQFF
TRBJ1-3 | 16 | TRBV4-3 | CASSQAGTGRGNTIYF
TRBJ2-5 | 11 | TRBV12-3/TRBV12-4 | CASSLGGSQYF
TRBJ1-5 | 15 | TRBV28 | CASSQGPGRNQPQHF
TRBJ2-7 | 16 | TRBV5-4 | CASSRKASRGSYEQYF
TRBJ2-7 | 15 | TRBV5-1 | CASGTSGGQYREQYF
TRBJ2-5 | 16 | TRBV7-2 | CASSKSSQGGQETQYF
TRBJ1-2 | 18 | TRBV6-1 | CASSDLRDRGVRLGGYTF
TRBJ2-7 | 14 | TRBV7-6 | CASSLNPLSYEQYF
TRBJ2-3 | 14 | TRBV18 | CASSPREKLATQYF
TRBJ1-2 | 16 | TRBV11-3 | CASSSRGLPVMYGYTF
TRBJ2-5 | 14 | TRBV3-1 | CASSQVGAAETQYF
TRBJ1-6 | 15 | TRBV5-6 | CASSLGGRVGSPLHF
TRBJ2-5 | 15 | TRBV6-2/TRBV6-3 | CASRESLWKGETQYF
TRBJ2-1 | 16 | TRBV20-1 | CSARGGGDWAYNEQFF
TRBJ1-1 | 15 | TRBV6-5 | CASSYTDRGNTEAFF
TRBJ2-5 | 16 | TRBV5-1 | CASSLAGLRGQETQYF
TRBJ2-2 | 15 | TRBV6-2/TRBV6-3 | CATYPALGSTGELFF
TRBJ1-6 | 13 | TRBV6-8 | CASKDRVDSPLHF
TRBJ1-1 | 14 | TRBV5-6 | CASSRGDMNTEAFF
TRBJ1-1 | 18 | TRBV6-1 | CASSNYPGTGDVNTEAFF
TRBJ1-6 | 16 | TRBV27 | CASTETGPHYNSPLHF
TRBJ2-3 | 14 | TRBV19 | CASSRQGGTDTQYF
TRBJ1-1 | 14 | TRBV6-1 | CASSEVYSNTEAFF
TRBJ2-2 | 14 | TRBV11-2 | CASSFLRDTGELFF
TRBJ2-7 | 14 | TRBV5-1 | CASSLTTGAYEQYF
TRBJ2-7 | 12 | TRBV6-1 | CASSPHRDEQYF
TRBJ1-1 | 15 | TRBV5-6 | CASSLERVANTEAFF
TRBJ2-1 | 19 | TRBV6-1 | CASRPPTLQATRGADEQFF
TRBJ1-5 | 16 | TRBV18 | CASSPPGLSSNQPQHF
TRBJ2-5 | 13 | TRBV6-5 | CASSWSAPRPQYF
TRBJ1-5 | 12 | TRBV28 | CASSLYVQPQHF
TRBJ2-5 | 15 | TRBV14 | CASSQPLDRRETQYF
TRBJ2-5 | 15 | TRBV27 | CASREDRETEETQYF
TRBJ1-6 | 16 | TRBV2 | CASSDDRGSVGSPLHF
TRBJ2-2 | 15 | TRBV19 | CASSIVGLDTGELFF
TRBJ1-6 | 16 | TRBV4-3 | CASSQDYGIRVPPLHF
TRBJ1-1 | 15 | TRBV20-1 | CSAGLGQGEKTEAFF
TRBJ1-2 | 14 | TRBV20-1 | CSARVAEGGFDYTF
TRBJ2-1 | 14 | TRBV12-3/TRBV12-4 | CASSFTSGSNEQFF
TRBJ1-2 | 15 | TRBV15 | CATSGNNRGIYGYTF
TRBJ1-5 | 15 | TRBV18 | CASSPGQEFNQPQHF
TRBJ2-7 | 15 | TRBV5-1 | CASSLKTTLTYEQYF
TRBJ2-5 | 14 | TRBV7-9 | CASSSAREEETQYF
TRBJ2-7 | 15 | TRBV5-1 | CASIPGGTFSYEQYF
TRBJ2-7 | 14 | TRBV12-3/TRBV12-4 | CASSRPGLSDEQYF
TRBJ2-3 | 17 | TRBV27 | CASSPRRLAIPTDTQYF
TRBJ2-6 | 16 | TRBV27 | CASSLREGRGANVLTF
TRBJ2-7 | 15 | TRBV2 | CASSEPTGNSYEQYF
TRBJ1-6 | 16 | TRBV5-1 | CASSPQPGGAGPPLHF
TRBJ1-2 | 13 | TRBV30 | CAWSGTGVYGYTF
TRBJ1-1 | 14 | TRBV7-9 | CASSRMGGVTEAFF
TRBJ2-6 | 18 | TRBV5-1 | CASSLGTGSPSGANVLTF
TRBJ2-7 | 14 | TRBV20-1 | CSARTGTYSYEQYF
TRBJ2-2 | 14 | TRBV2 | CASRVGGNTGELFF
TRBJ2-5 | 14 | TRBV24-1 | CATSDFGGKETQYF